A single sample is the source of the 17 T cell receptor beta chains below, sequenced in a study of CD8+ T cells in alopecia areata. Reverse transcribed after extraction, RNA yielded cDNA as the sequencing template. Data came from immunoSEQ multiplex PCR; TCRdb stores just in-frame clones and leaves some out. The sample records 100,000 to 150,000 clones, approximately 49% being singletons. The sequenced sample was CD8+ T cells sorted from blood, obtained at week 0. The receptors were gathered from a human donor with alopecia areata.

This chain joins TRBV28 and TRBJ2-1; 7 nucleotides match TRBD2. The CDR3 has 15 residues. The V segment lost 3 bases and the J segment 3 bases; nucleotides outside the gene matches: 5. Germline V gives CDR1 MDHEN, CDR2 SYDVKM. This CDR3 is CASSFRLADYNEQFF. CDR3 sequence (DNA): TGTGCCAGCAGTTTTCGGCTAGCGGACTACAATGAGCAGTTCTTC.

The chain links TRBV6-5 to TRBJ2-1; 8 bases align to TRBD2. V trimming: 2 bases; J trimming: 8 bases; junction bases outside the gene matches: 11. Germline lookup yields CDR1 MNHEY and CDR2 SVGAGI. The CDR3 has 16 amino acids. The CDR3 DNA is TGTGCCAGCAGTTACCCTAACAGCGGGGGCTGGGATGAGCAGTTCTTC. Protein: CASSYPNSGGWDEQFF.

This clone showed up just a few times. The J gene is TRBJ2-2, the V gene TRBV6-1; 7 nucleotides align to TRBD1. V was clipped by 7 bases and J by 4 bases; unmatched bases: 9. Germline CDR1 is MNHNS and CDR2 is SASEGT. CDR3 length: 15 amino acids. DNA of the CDR3: TGTGCCAGCATGAGGAGACAGGGCGGCACCGGGGAGCTGTTTTTT. Translation gives CASMRRQGGTGELFF.

This chain connects TRBV19 to TRBJ2-7, with TRBD1 matching 7 bases. Trimming at V came to 4 bases and at J to 5 bases, leaving 11 bases not matched to a gene. This CDR3 has 15 residues. Per germline, CDR1 LNHDA and CDR2 SQIVND (reference sequence). CDR3 loop: CASSRTGTVLHEQYF. CDR3 nucleotides: TGTGCCAGTAGTAGAACCGGGACAGTTTTGCACGAGCAGTACTTC.

The gene calls are TRBV5-1 and TRBJ2-1; TRBD1 is a possible D gene (6 bases). This CDR3 region has 15 residues. From germline, CDR1 is SGHRS and CDR2 YFSETQ. Trimming removed 0 bases at V and 1 base at J, with 8 bases between. In DNA, the CDR3 is TGCGCCAGCAGCTTGGCAGGGGTGTCCTACAATGAGCAGTTCTTC. This gives the protein CASSLAGVSYNEQFF.

This clone showed up many times. The V gene is TRBV7-3, the J gene TRBJ1-3; tentative D call: TRBD1 (5 bases). Germline V gene lookup returns CDR1 SGHTA and CDR2 FQGTGA. The CDR3 contains 14 residues. The V end was cut by 4 bases, the J end by 0 bases, with 7 bases between. CDR3 protein: CASSYRISGNTIYF. The CDR3 DNA reads as TGTGCCAGCAGCTACAGGATCTCTGGAAACACCATATATTTT. Full variable domain (outside the CDR3, taken from reference TRBV7-3 and TRBJ1-3): GAGVSQTPSNKVTEKGKYVELRCDPISGHTALYWYRQSLGQGPEFLIYFQGTGAADDSGLPNDRFFAVRPEGSVSTLKIQRTERGDSAVYLCASSYRISGNTIYFGEGSWLTVV.

The rearrangement joins TRBV7-6 to TRBJ2-2; D is ambiguous. V gave up 4 bases and J gave up 3 bases, with 9 bases separating them. The CDR3 extends over 14 amino acids. CDR1 SGHVS and CDR2 FNYEAQ come from the germline V gene. The CDR3 spells CASSSLADTGELFF. CDR3 bases: TGTGCCAGCAGCTCCCTTGCGGACACCGGGGAGCTGTTTTTT. Looking up the rest from reference TRBV7-6 and TRBJ2-2 gives the full variable domain: GAGVSQSPRYKVTKRGQDVALRCDPISGHVSLYWYRQALGQGPEFLTYFNYEAQQDKSGLPNDRFSAERPEGSISTLTIQRTEQRDSAMYRCASSSLADTGELFFGEGSRLTVL.

The chain carries TRBV29-1 and TRBJ1-1, with TRBD1 as a possible D gene (6 bases). This CDR3 is built from 14 residues. Per the germline V gene, CDR1 is SQVTM and CDR2 is ANQGSEA. Trimming took 5 bases from V and 1 from J, leaving 14 bases between them. The CDR3 region has the DNA TGCAGCGTTCCCTACACAGGGCGGAACACTGAAGCTTTCTTT. Translated, it gives CSVPYTGRNTEAFF.

On this clone: Other DNA sequences from this sample encode an identical CDR3 as well. The chain links TRBV7-9 to TRBJ2-1, with D hard to call. In germline, CDR1 is SEHNR, CDR2 FQNEAQ (reference sequence). The CDR3 loop spans 14 amino acids. Trimming took off 1 base at V and 4 bases at J, with 8 bases between the two ends. CDR3 nucleotide sequence: TGTGCCAGCAGCTTAGGAAGCTCTTACAATGAGCAGTTCTTC. It is translated as CASSLGSSYNEQFF.

This rearrangement joins TRBV6-1 to TRBJ2-6; D may be TRBD2 (6 bases). Germline V lookup: CDR1 MNHNS, CDR2 SASEGT. V lost 3 bases and J lost 0, with 9 bases in between. The CDR3 totals 16 residues. CDR3 DNA sequence: TGTGCCAGCAGTGATCAGGGAGGCTCTGGGGCCAACGTCCTGACTTTC. It specifies CASSDQGGSGANVLTF.

As to this clone: A read error may account for a junction end that differs from germline. The J gene is TRBJ1-6, the V gene TRBV6-6, with D possibly being TRBD1 (6 bases). CDR1 is MNHNY and CDR2 is SVGAGI in the germline V gene (reference sequence). The CDR3 is 15 residues long. The CDR3 is CASSPDLTGTTRIPF. CDR3 bases: TGTGCCAGCAGTCCAGACCTCACCGGGACAACAAGAATTCCCTTT.

The rearrangement joins TRBV5-6 to TRBJ1-2; TRBD1 agrees at 8 bases. The CDR3 is 12 residues long. The V segment lost 4 bases and the J segment 7 bases; nucleotides outside the gene matches: 3. Germline-derived CDR1 and CDR2 are SGHDT and YYEEEE. The CDR3 nucleotides are TGTGCCAGCAGCACGGACAGGGTTGGCTACACCTTC. This encodes CASSTDRVGYTF.

The genes are TRBV10-3 and TRBJ2-7, with D possibly TRBD1 on 7 matching bases. Germline V gene lookup returns CDR1 ENHRY and CDR2 SYGVKD. V lost 8 bases and J lost 2, with 16 bases in between. The CDR3 runs 14 residues. In DNA form, the CDR3 reads TGTGCCATCGGGGGCGGGACAGCGACCTACGAGCAGTACTTC. Translating gives CAIGGGTATYEQYF.

The chain has TRBV13 and TRBJ2-7, with D perhaps assigned TRBD1 or TRBD2 (5 bases each). From germline, CDR1 is PRHDT and CDR2 FYEKMQ (reference sequence). This CDR3 has 17 amino acids. V lost 6 bases to trimming and J lost 2 bases, with 23 bases between them. CDR3 residues: CASSEGSRTTSPYEQYF. In DNA form, the CDR3 reads TGTGCCAGCAGTGAGGGTTCTAGGACAACCTCCCCCTACGAGCAGTACTTC.

Turning to this clone: Mismatch with germline at one junction end may stem from a read error. This sequence joins TRBV5-4 and TRBJ1-2, with a tentative D call TRBD1 (6 bases). The CDR3 has 14 residues. The germline gives CDR1 SGHNT, CDR2 YYREEE (reference sequence). This CDR3 is CASSLDRGGYGYTF. CDR3 nucleotide sequence: TGTGCCAGCAGTTTGGACAGAGGCGGCTATGGCTACACCTTC.

The chain is built from TRBV29-1 and TRBJ1-2; no clear D. CDR3 length equals 14 residues. Germline V lookup: CDR1 SQVTM, CDR2 ANQGSEA. Trimming left V 6 bases short and J 1 base short, with 15 bases between. Written as DNA, the CDR3 is TGCAGCGTCCGGGCCAGCGAGTTTAACTATGGCTACACCTTC. It is translated as CSVRASEFNYGYTF.

There are a few counts of this clone. The chain couples TRBV5-1 to TRBJ2-7; D not resolved. Per the germline V gene, CDR1 is SGHRS and CDR2 is YFSETQ. V dropped 0 bases and J dropped 5 bases, with 6 bases sitting between them. The CDR3 extends over 12 amino acids. The DNA for the CDR3 is TGCGCCAGCAGCTTGGGACCGAACGAGCAGTACTTC. Amino acid sequence: CASSLGPNEQYF.